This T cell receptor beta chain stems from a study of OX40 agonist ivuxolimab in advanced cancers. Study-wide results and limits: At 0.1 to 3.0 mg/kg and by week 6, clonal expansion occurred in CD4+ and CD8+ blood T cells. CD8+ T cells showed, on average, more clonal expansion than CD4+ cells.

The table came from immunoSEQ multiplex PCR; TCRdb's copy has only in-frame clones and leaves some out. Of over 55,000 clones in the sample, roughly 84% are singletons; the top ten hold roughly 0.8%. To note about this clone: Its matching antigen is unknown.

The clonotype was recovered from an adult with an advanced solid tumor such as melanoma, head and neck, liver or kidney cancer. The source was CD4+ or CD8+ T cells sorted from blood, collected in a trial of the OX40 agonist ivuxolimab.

Here the CDR3 DNA reads TGTGCCAGCTCACCTCTAGCGGGGGGGCGCGAGCAGTACTTC. Protein: CASSPLAGGREQYF. The chain employs TRBV18 and TRBJ2-7; TRBD2 agrees at 12 bases. Germline trimming cut 3 bases from V and 6 bases from J; bases unmatched to any gene: 3. The CDR3 consists of 14 residues. Germline lookup yields CDR1 KGHSH and CDR2 LQKENI.